A single sample gave rise to the 12 T cell receptor beta chains below, sequenced in a study of cytomegalovirus exposure and HLA in healthy donors. PCR amplification relied on 60 Vbeta primers (plus 13 Jbeta primers). Sequencing was performed with immunoSEQ multiplex PCR; in TCRdb, only in-frame clones are kept and a portion is missing. The data contain about 82,000 clones, approximately 74% of them singletons. The sequencing sample was made of PBMCs. All receptors derive from a woman aged 45 to 65 in good health and CMV-seropositive.

V usage is TRBV5-6 and J usage is TRBJ2-1, with TRBD1 as a possible D gene (5 bases). Per germline, CDR1 SGHDT and CDR2 YYEEEE. Deletions cut 4 bases from V and 4 bases from J, with 18 bases between. The CDR3 runs 16 residues. DNA of the CDR3: TGTGCCAGCAGCCCGTTGACAGAAGTGGTATACAATGAGCAGTTCTTC. Amino acid sequence: CASSPLTEVVYNEQFF.

J is TRBJ2-7 and V is TRBV19; 8 nucleotides align to TRBD1. The CDR3 runs to 14 residues. Germline V gives CDR1 LNHDA, CDR2 SQIVND (reference sequence). Germline trimming cut 5 bases from V and 4 bases from J; bases unmatched to any gene: 7. CDR3 sequence (DNA): TGTGCCAGTAGTTCGCGGCAGGGGGCGTACGAGCAGTACTTC. Residues: CASSSRQGAYEQYF.

V and J are TRBV2 and TRBJ1-2; 7 bases agree with TRBD1. In germline, CDR1 is SNHLY, CDR2 FYNNEI. This CDR3 comprises 14 residues. J gave up 2 bases and V 4 bases, and 4 bases lay outside the gene matches. CDR3 region: CASSGTGENYGYTF. CDR3 DNA: TGTGCCAGCAGTGGAACAGGGGAGAACTATGGCTACACCTTC.

The rearrangement joins TRBV19 to TRBJ2-7, with 9 bases lining up with TRBD1. Germline-derived CDR1 and CDR2 are LNHDA and SQIVND (reference sequence). The CDR3 runs 14 residues. Trimming cost V 5 bases and J 4 bases; bases outside gene matches: 6. DNA for the CDR3: TGTGCCAGTAGTCTCCCGGGACAGGGATACGAGCAGTACTTC. Residues: CASSLPGQGYEQYF.

The chain links TRBV9 to TRBJ1-5; weak D call: TRBD1 (5 bases). This CDR3 region has 14 residues. Germline values: CDR1 SGDLS, CDR2 YYNGEE. Trimming left V 0 bases short and J 7 bases short, with 11 bases between. This CDR3 reads CASSVGGGGQPQHF. The CDR3 bases are TGTGCCAGCAGCGTAGGGGGGGGTGGGCAGCCCCAGCATTTT.

The chain is built from TRBV4-1 and TRBJ2-3; 7 positions agree with TRBD1. J was trimmed by 0 bases and V by 3 bases; bases with no gene match: 3. The germline V gene encodes CDR1 MGHRA and CDR2 YSYEKL. This CDR3 has 15 amino acids. This CDR3 is CASSQRQGSTDTQYF. Here the CDR3 DNA reads TGCGCCAGCAGCCAGAGACAGGGTAGCACAGATACGCAGTATTTT.

Only a few counts were recorded for this clone. This sequence joins TRBV11-3 and TRBJ2-2, with 8 bases matching TRBD1. Per the germline V gene, CDR1 is SGHNT and CDR2 is YENEEA. The CDR3 length is 15 residues. V was pared by 4 bases and J by 2 bases, with 3 bases of the junction left unmatched. CDR3 nucleotide sequence: TGTGCCAGCAGCTCCGGACAGGGAAACACCGGGGAGCTGTTTTTT. Amino acid sequence: CASSSGQGNTGELFF.

The chain has TRBV6-1 and TRBJ2-5; a weak D match, TRBD1 (8 bases). Trimming took off 6 bases at V and 4 bases at J, with 15 bases between the two ends. Germline values: CDR1 MNHNS, CDR2 SASEGT. CDR3 length: 14 residues. This CDR3 is CASRYRGRGETQYF. The CDR3 bases are TGTGCCAGCAGATACAGGGGGAGGGGAGAGACCCAGTACTTC.

The chain uses TRBV20-1 and TRBJ1-1; no reliable D call. The CDR3 runs 11 residues. Trimming took off 0 bases at V and 7 bases at J, with 6 bases between the two ends. Germline V gives CDR1 DFQATT, CDR2 SNEGSKA (reference sequence). The CDR3 is CSARETVEAFF. In nucleotides, the CDR3 is TGCAGTGCTAGAGAAACAGTTGAAGCTTTCTTT.

The rearrangement uses TRBV6-6 and TRBJ2-1; 8 bases map to TRBD2. CDR1 and CDR2 (germline): MNHNY, SVGAGI (reference sequence). The CDR3 contains 12 residues. Germline trimming cut 11 bases from V and 8 bases from J; bases unmatched to any gene: 8. The CDR3 DNA follows: TGTGCCCATTCAGCGGGAGTTGATGAGCAGTTCTTC. Protein: CAHSAGVDEQFF.

The chain couples TRBV15 to TRBJ2-2; possible D gene TRBD2, 5 bases. The germline CDR1 and CDR2 sequences are LNHNV and YYDKDF (reference sequence). This CDR3 contains 15 residues. V shed 0 bases and J shed 5 bases, with 10 bases lying between them. CDR3 sequence reads: CATSRDGGWTGELFF. CDR3 bases: TGTGCCACCAGCAGAGATGGAGGTTGGACCGGGGAGCTGTTTTTT.

The CDR3 region has the DNA TGTGCCAGCAGTTACGCAGGCACCGGGGAGCTGTTTTTT. Its protein product is CASSYAGTGELFF. The chain employs TRBV6-5 and TRBJ2-2; D not certain. Germline assignment: CDR1 MNHEY and CDR2 SVGAGI. V dropped 2 bases and J dropped 4 bases, with 5 bases sitting between them. The CDR3 has 13 residues.